These 9 T cell receptor beta chains came from one sample sequenced in a study of regulatory T cells in long-lasting Graves disease. The authors built TCR beta libraries using iRepertoire HTBI primers and Arm-PCR of CDR3 regions. TCRdb reanalysed the multiplex PCR reads using MiXCR and keeps one entry per CDR3 protein. Here the sample spans 450,000 or so distinct CDR3 sequences, roughly 20% being singletons. Regarding time point: persistent/refractory GD, antithyroid drugs over 5 years with positive TRAb. After RNA was extracted from PBMCs, the TCR library was made from it. Here the sequenced sample was peripheral blood mononuclear cells (PBMCs), taken when the disease was refractory, from a patient treated with antithyroid drugs. These receptors all stem from a female donor with Graves disease.

This chain joins TRBV11-2 and TRBJ2-7; TRBD1 agrees at 8 bases. Trimming cost V 1 base and J 6 bases; bases outside gene matches: 8. The length of the CDR3 is 15 residues. The V gene's germline CDR1 is SGHAT and CDR2 FQNNGV. This chain's CDR3 is CASSLGRTGRSEQYF. The CDR3, as DNA: TGTGCCAGCAGCTTAGGCCGGACAGGGCGGAGCGAGCAGTACTTC.

The genes are TRBV6-5 and TRBJ2-2; 11 bases fit TRBD2. Germline values: CDR1 MNHEY, CDR2 SVGAGI. The ends lost 2 bases at V and 1 base at J; junction bases unmatched: 9. CDR3 size: 19 residues. CDR3 region: CASSYHRLAGRVNTGELFF. The DNA of the CDR3 is TGTGCCAGCAGTTACCACCGACTAGCGGGGCGCGTGAACACCGGGGAGCTGTTTTTT.

This clonotype was seen ten or more times. The rearrangement links TRBV20-1 to TRBJ1-6; D ambiguous. With 4 bases removed from V and 8 bases from J, the gap between germline ends came to 9 bases. Germline V gene data show CDR1 as DFQATT and CDR2 as SNEGSKA (reference sequence). This CDR3 contains 12 residues. The CDR3 protein is CSAKRVDSPLHF. The CDR3 DNA is TGCAGTGCTAAGCGGGTTGATTCACCCCTCCACTTT.

This clonotype appeared a few times. The chain joins TRBV3-2 to TRBJ2-5; TRBD2, the table's D call, lacks a check against the DNA. TRBV3-2 is given as a pseudogene. The length of the CDR3 is 24 residues. Here the CDR3 reads CASSQDGSYRGRQLSGPNQETQYF. CDR3 coding DNA: TGTGCCAGCAGCCAAGACGGATCATATCGGGGCCGACAACTCAGCGGGCCCAACCAAGAGACCCAGTACTTC.

This clonotype occurred a few times. The CDR3 DNA reads as TGTGCCAGTATGGGAAGGAATCAGCCCCAGCATTTT. Amino acids: CASMGRNQPQHF. V usage is TRBV19 and J usage is TRBJ1-5; D unclear. From germline, CDR1 is LNHDA and CDR2 SQIVND (reference sequence). The CDR3 length is 12 residues. Deletions cut 7 bases from V and 4 bases from J, with 8 bases between.

This chain links TRBV9 with TRBJ1-2, with D possibly TRBD1 on 6 matching bases. CDR3 length: 15 amino acids. V dropped 2 bases and J dropped 0 bases, with 11 bases sitting between them. Germline lookup yields CDR1 SGDLS and CDR2 YYNGEE. CDR3 sequence reads: CASSVDRTTNYGYTF. The CDR3 region has the DNA TGTGCCAGCAGCGTCGACAGGACCACTAACTATGGCTACACCTTC.

This clonotype was recorded many times. V is TRBV12-3 or TRBV12-4 and J is TRBJ1-6, with a weak D call TRBD1 (6 bases). The CDR3 spans 14 residues. The germline V and J ends were trimmed by 1 base and 10 bases, with 11 bases remaining between them. The CDR3 spells CASSLEGEGSPLHF. In DNA form, the CDR3 reads TGTGCCAGCAGTTTAGAGGGGGAAGGGTCACCCCTCCACTTT.

This chain connects TRBV20-1 to TRBJ2-4, with D uncertain. Germline CDR1 DFQATT, CDR2 SNEGSKA (reference sequence). Trimming took off 1 base at V and 2 bases at J, with 0 bases between the two ends. CDR3 length: 11 residues. CDR3 protein: CSARAKNIQYF. The CDR3 DNA sequence: TGCAGTGCTAGAGCCAAAAACATTCAGTACTTC.

Many counts were recorded for this clonotype. The V and J genes are TRBV6-1 and TRBJ2-1, with D tentatively TRBD1 (5 bases). The ends were cut back, 0 bases at V and 3 bases at J, with 9 bases in the middle. This CDR3 spans 15 amino acids. Germline loops: CDR1 MNHNS, CDR2 SASEGT. CDR3 in amino acids: CASSEAETVYNEQFF. The CDR3 DNA sequence: TGTGCCAGCAGTGAAGCGGAGACAGTCTACAATGAGCAGTTCTTC.